The T cell receptor (beta chain) described here comes from a study of human T cells and chemical hapten exposure. The library attached unique molecular identifiers to individual cDNA molecules. In the source study's methods: Sequenced samples showed a median of around 91,000 TCRs each, with counts running from around 25,000 to 690,000. TCRdb passed the RACE reads through MiXCR, listing each CDR3 protein once. TCRdb's processing, not the study's, gives the V and J calls here. The data show roughly 130,000 distinct CDR3 sequences, approximately 10% seen once. This clonotype was detected a few times. Described time point: healthy volunteer bleed at 2 weeks. The total RNA was obtained from whole blood that was not fractionated. V lost 5 bases, J lost 8 bases, and 19 bases lay in between. CDR3 length: 15 amino acids. CDR1 is SEHNR and CDR2 is FQNEAQ in the germline V gene (reference sequence).

The V gene is TRBV7-9, the J gene TRBJ2-1; D call uncertain. Sequencing used whole blood. The clonotype originates from a male donor in good health. Some clones in this sample may be carry-over from other donors' samples. The CDR3, as DNA: TGTGCCAGCAGCCCCGGGTCCCGGTCTTTCCATGAGCAGTTCTTC. As protein: CASSPGSRSFHEQFF. The complete variable domain, with remaining parts taken from reference TRBV7-9 and TRBJ2-1, reads DTGVSQNPRHKITKRGQNVTFRCDPISEHNRLYWYRQTLGQGPEFLTYFQNEAQLEKSRLLSDRFSAERPKGSFSTLEIQRTEQGDSAMYLCASSPGSRSFHEQFFGPGTRLTVL.